Each of the 8 T cell receptor beta chains below was sequenced from the same sample in a study of blood T cell repertoires in COVID-19 (dated by TCRdb to about 2020). Receptor libraries were prepared by the immunoSEQ multiplex PCR assay. Not all clones reach the TCRdb copy of this immuneACCESS table, which keeps in-frame sequences only. Checked studies attribute under half of the gap to unresolved V genes and leave the rest unexplained. Counted in this sample were 150,000 or so clones; 74% of them appeared once. Around 2.9% of the sample is held by the ten biggest clonotypes. Sequenced input: peripheral blood. These receptors were collected from an elderly woman with acute or convalescent COVID-19.

J is TRBJ2-1 and V is TRBV3-1 (or the pseudogene TRBV3-2), with TRBD2 as a possible D gene (5 bases). Looked up from germline, CDR1 is LGHDT and CDR2 is YNNKEL (reference sequence). V lost 2 bases to trimming and J lost 9 bases, with 11 bases between them. The CDR3 covers 13 residues. The DNA for the CDR3 is TGTGCCAGCAGCCAAACTCTAGCTCCTGAGCAGTTCTTC. Amino acids: CASSQTLAPEQFF.

The gene calls are TRBV19 and TRBJ2-1, with TRBD2 identical over 10 bases. With 5 bases clipped from V and 1 base from J, the junction kept 14 bases outside the gene matches. Germline V gene sequence: CDR1 LNHDA, CDR2 SQIVND (reference sequence). CDR3 length equals 19 residues. The CDR3 region is CASSPGRAGGQQSYNEQFF. CDR3 DNA sequence: TGTGCCAGTAGTCCCGGGAGAGCGGGAGGGCAGCAGTCCTACAATGAGCAGTTCTTC.

This chain uses TRBV15 with TRBJ2-1, with no clear D. V was cut by 2 bases and J by 9 bases, with 8 bases left in between. The CDR3 covers 12 residues. Germline V CDR1 and CDR2: LNHNV, YYDKDF (reference sequence). The CDR3 loop reads CATSRPDIEQFF. The CDR3 coding sequence is TGTGCCACCAGCAGACCTGACATTGAGCAGTTCTTC.

The rearrangement links TRBV29-1 to TRBJ2-1; 12 bases line up with TRBD2. V gave up 6 bases and J gave up 6 bases; unmatched junction bases: 3. This CDR3 is built from 13 residues. Germline V gene data show CDR1 as SQVTM and CDR2 as ANQGSEA. CDR3: CSVGGLAGNEQFF. The CDR3 DNA sequence: TGCAGCGTCGGGGGACTAGCGGGCAATGAGCAGTTCTTC.

The chain has TRBV6-1 and TRBJ2-3, with a weak D call TRBD2 (5 bases). V was cut by 1 base and J by 4 bases, with 12 bases left in between. The length of the CDR3 is 15 residues. Germline CDR1 MNHNS, CDR2 SASEGT. This CDR3 is CASSEDSRRADTQYF. The CDR3 DNA reads TGTGCCAGCAGTGAAGACTCCCGGCGGGCAGATACGCAGTATTTT.

The count of this clone is one. The chain has TRBV2 and TRBJ1-6; 10 nucleotides line up with TRBD1. Germline CDR1 reads SNHLY; CDR2 reads FYNNEI. The V segment lost 0 bases and the J segment 7 bases; nucleotides outside the gene matches: 9. The length of the CDR3 is 18 residues. The CDR3 region is CASSEALIVGQGNSPLHF. CDR3 DNA sequence: TGTGCCAGCAGTGAAGCGCTTATCGTGGGACAGGGGAATTCACCCCTCCACTTT.

This clone was counted many times. The rearrangement uses TRBV7-9 and TRBJ2-1; TRBD2 is a possible D gene (6 bases). Germline values: CDR1 SEHNR, CDR2 FQNEAQ (reference sequence). This CDR3 is built from 13 residues. Trimming stripped 5 bases from V and 8 bases from J, with 13 bases between. CDR3 region: CASSPGGLDEQFF. CDR3 nucleotide sequence: TGTGCCAGCAGCCCCGGGGGTTTGGATGAGCAGTTCTTC.

The chain uses TRBV23-1 and TRBJ2-1, with 7 positions matching TRBD2. TRBV23-1 qualifies as an ORF whose function is uncertain. J lost 9 bases, V lost 3 bases, and 2 bases had no gene match. This CDR3 has 12 residues. CDR3 amino acids: CASSHSSGEQFF. CDR3 coding DNA: TGCGCCAGCAGTCATTCTAGCGGTGAGCAGTTCTTC.